The clone carrying this T cell receptor (beta chain) was seen once. Its antigen is not known. The data belong to a study of CD8+ T cells in alopecia areata. Background on the study: The duration of tofacitinib was 6 to 18 months, with 6 months off drug afterward.

CD4+ and CD8+ T cells were sorted from PBMCs stained for CD3, CD4 and CD8. General study findings and limits: Compared with normal scalp, lesional scalp had higher clonality and more expanded CD8+ clones.

Reverse transcription of extracted RNA yielded cDNA, which provided the sequencing template. Using immunoSEQ multiplex PCR, the repertoire was profiled, and TCRdb retains in-frame clones only, with some absent. The table lists roughly 250,000 clones, less than 80% of them singletons. CDR3 length: 16 residues. The germline V gene has CDR1 SGHRS and CDR2 YFSETQ. Trimming shortened V by 0 bases and J by 2 bases, and 14 bases separated the two germline ends. The receptor's source is a human donor with alopecia areata. V usage is TRBV5-1 and J usage is TRBJ2-5; possible D gene TRBD1, 5 bases. The sample consisted of CD4+ T cells sorted from blood, taken at week 0. DNA for the CDR3: TGCGCCAGCAGCTTGGCCTACAGGAGTGAACAAGAGACCCAGTACTTC. It codes for CASSLAYRSEQETQYF.